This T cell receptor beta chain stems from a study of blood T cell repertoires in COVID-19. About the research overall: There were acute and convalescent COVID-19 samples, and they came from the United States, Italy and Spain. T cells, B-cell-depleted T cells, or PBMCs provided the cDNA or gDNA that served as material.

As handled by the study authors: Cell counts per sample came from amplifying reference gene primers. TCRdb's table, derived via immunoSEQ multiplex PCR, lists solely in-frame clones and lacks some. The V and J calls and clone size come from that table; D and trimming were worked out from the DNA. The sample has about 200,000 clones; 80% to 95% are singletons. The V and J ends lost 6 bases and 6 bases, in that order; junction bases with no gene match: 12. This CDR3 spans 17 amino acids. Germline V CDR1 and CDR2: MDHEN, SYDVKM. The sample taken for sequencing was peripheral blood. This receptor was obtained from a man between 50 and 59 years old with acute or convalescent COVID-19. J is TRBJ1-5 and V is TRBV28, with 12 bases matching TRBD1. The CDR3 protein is CASSYQPGQGAGQPQHF. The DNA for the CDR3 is TGTGCCAGCAGCTATCAACCGGGACAGGGGGCAGGTCAGCCCCAGCATTTT. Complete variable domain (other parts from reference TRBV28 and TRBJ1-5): DVKVTQSSRYLVKRTGEKVFLECVQDMDHENMFWYRQDPGLGLRLIYFSYDVKMKEKGDIPEGYSVSREKKERFSLILESASTNQTSMYLCASSYQPGQGAGQPQHFGDGTRLSIL.